These T cell receptor beta chains were read from a single sample in a study of cytomegalovirus exposure and HLA in healthy donors. Only in-frame clones appear in the TCRdb table, and some are missing; sequencing was by immunoSEQ multiplex PCR. The sample has 150,000 or so clones; approximately 84% are singletons. Material: PBMCs. Receptors were obtained from a male donor in good health and CMV-seropositive. Both conserved end residues are part of each CDR3. D genes are given only for firm matches. Clone size appears in some rows only: once, few, many, or a class for an expanded clone.

D gene	V gene	J gene	clone size	CDR3 protein	CDR3 DNA
NA	TRBV7-2	TRBJ1-4	once	CASSLEPSEKLFF	TGTGCCAGCAGCTTAGAGCCCTCTGAAAAACTGTTTTTT
TRBD1	TRBV18	TRBJ2-5	NA	CASSTTGYQETQYF	TGTGCCAGCTCAACGACAGGGTACCAAGAGACCCAGTACTTC
TRBD2	TRBV7-6	TRBJ2-2	NA	CASRPLAGFTGELFF	TGTGCCAGCAGACCTCTAGCGGGATTCACCGGGGAGCTGTTTTTT
NA	TRBV12-5	TRBJ2-7	NA	CASGLGHSSYEQYF	TGTGCTAGTGGTTTGGGTCACAGCTCCTACGAGCAGTACTTC
NA	TRBV11-3	TRBJ2-2	NA	CASSLSGYTGELFF	TGTGCCAGCAGCTTATCAGGGTACACCGGGGAGCTGTTTTTT
TRBD2	TRBV30	TRBJ2-5	NA	CAWSATSARQETQYF	TGTGCCTGGAGTGCGACTAGCGCCCGCCAAGAGACCCAGTACTTC
NA	TRBV4-3	TRBJ2-7	NA	CASSLLPGYEQYF	TGCGCCAGCAGCCTATTACCGGGGTACGAGCAGTACTTC
TRBD1	TRBV4-3	TRBJ1-4	NA	CASSLGTAKNEKLFF	TGCGCCAGCAGCCTTGGGACAGCGAAAAATGAAAAACTGTTTTTT
NA	TRBV6-5	TRBJ2-7	NA	CASSYIGQTYEQYF	TGTGCCAGCAGTTACATTGGACAGACCTACGAGCAGTACTTC
TRBD2	TRBV4-1	TRBJ2-7	NA	CASSLASGPQYEQYF	TGCGCCAGCAGCCTCGCTAGCGGACCTCAATACGAGCAGTACTTC
TRBD2	TRBV5-6	TRBJ2-2	NA	CASSLSGGRSPAGELFF	TGTGCCAGCAGCTTGAGCGGGGGCAGGAGTCCCGCCGGGGAGCTGTTTTTT
TRBD2	TRBV9	TRBJ2-1	NA	CASSFSGRDFDEQFF	TGTGCCAGCAGCTTTAGCGGGAGGGACTTCGATGAGCAGTTCTTC
NA	TRBV5-1	TRBJ2-7	NA	CASSLRVGGTYEQYF	TGCGCCAGCAGCCTTCGTGTGGGCGGGACCTACGAGCAGTACTTC
NA	TRBV4-3	TRBJ2-2	NA	CASSPNFGGFTGELFF	TGCGCCAGCAGCCCGAACTTCGGGGGATTCACCGGGGAGCTGTTTTTT
NA	TRBV28	TRBJ2-7	NA	CASSLGGTLREQYF	TGTGCCAGCAGCCTTGGCGGGACCCTCAGGGAGCAGTACTTC
NA	TRBV28	TRBJ2-2	few	CASRIRDFNTGELFF	TGTGCCAGCAGAATCCGGGACTTTAACACCGGGGAGCTGTTTTTT
TRBD1	TRBV28	TRBJ2-7	NA	CASLPGGLYEQYF	TGTGCCAGCCTTCCAGGGGGTTTGTACGAGCAGTACTTC
NA	TRBV14	TRBJ1-1	NA	CASSKLPDSGTEAFF	TGTGCCAGCAGCAAATTGCCGGATTCGGGGACTGAAGCTTTCTTT
TRBD2	TRBV9	TRBJ2-5	once	CASSTTLAVQETQYF	TGTGCCAGCAGCACAACTCTAGCGGTCCAAGAGACCCAGTACTTC
TRBD1	TRBV28	TRBJ1-2	once	CASRAGTDYGYTF	TGTGCCAGCAGAGCCGGGACAGACTATGGCTACACCTTC
TRBD2	TRBV5-1	TRBJ2-1	once	CASSLGASGRSYNEQFF	TGCGCCAGCAGCTTGGGAGCTAGCGGGAGGTCTTACAATGAGCAGTTCTTC
TRBD1	TRBV2	TRBJ1-5	NA	CASKPEQGDQPQHF	TGTGCCAGCAAACCCGAACAGGGGGATCAGCCCCAGCATTTT
TRBD1	TRBV28	TRBJ2-7	NA	CASSPILHTGGESYEQYF	TGTGCCAGCAGTCCCATCCTCCACACAGGGGGCGAGTCCTACGAGCAGTACTTC
NA	TRBV19	TRBJ2-7	NA	CASSLGASGSSYEQYF	TGTGCCAGTAGTCTGGGGGCTAGCGGAAGCTCCTACGAGCAGTACTTC